Following are 14 T cell receptor beta chains from one sample sequenced in a study of T cells in Graves' hyperthyroidism and ophthalmopathy. RNA transcripts provided the source from which TCR beta CDR3 regions were amplified. The HTBI set primed first-round TCR CDR3 RT-PCR. TCRdb analysed the multiplex PCR reads with MiXCR anew, one entry per CDR3 protein. The sample consists of hundreds of thousands of distinct CDR3 sequences, around 21% of them appearing once. What was sequenced was blood. The receptors derive from a man aged 25-40 years with Graves' ophthalmopathy.

Comment on this clonotype: The junction and the germline gene differ at one end; a read error may be behind it. The CDR3 DNA follows: TGTGCCAGCAGCCCCTATAGCGGGGGCTCCTACGAGCGGTACTTC. Translation: CASSPYSGGSYERYF. The rearrangement joins TRBV11-2 to TRBJ2-7; the match to TRBD2 covers 9 bases. Germline assignment: CDR1 SGHAT and CDR2 FQNNGV. There are 15 residues in the CDR3.

The chain employs TRBV6-5 and TRBJ1-2, with D possibly TRBD1 on 5 matching bases. This CDR3 is 15 amino acids long. Germline V gene sequence: CDR1 MNHEY, CDR2 SVGAGI. Deletions cut 0 bases from V and 3 bases from J, with 11 bases between. The CDR3 here is CASSYSPREDYGYTF. CDR3 DNA sequence: TGTGCCAGCAGTTACTCGCCCAGGGAGGACTATGGCTACACCTTC.

The chain carries TRBV6-1 and TRBJ2-7, with a weak D call TRBD2 (5 bases). The CDR3 runs to 16 residues. Deletions cut 2 bases from V and 2 bases from J, with 16 bases between. Germline V lookup: CDR1 MNHNS, CDR2 SASEGT. As DNA, the CDR3 is TGTGCCAGCAGTGAACCGGGAAGTAAAAGAACCTACGAGCAGTACTTC. It is translated as CASSEPGSKRTYEQYF.

The V and J genes are TRBV19 and TRBJ1-5; no firm D call. The V gene's germline CDR1 is LNHDA and CDR2 SQIVND (reference sequence). The V end was cut by 5 bases, the J end by 2 bases, with 16 bases between. The CDR3 runs 16 residues. The CDR3 is CASSPWNGSGNQPQHF. The CDR3 DNA is TGTGCCAGTAGTCCCTGGAATGGTTCGGGCAATCAGCCCCAGCATTTT.

J is TRBJ1-1 and V is TRBV12-3 or TRBV12-4; D is undetermined. V lost 3 bases to trimming and J lost 4 bases, with 15 bases between them. This CDR3 is built from 15 residues. The CDR3 nucleotides are TGTGCCAGCAGTTTGACCCGGGTCGGCGTCACTGAAGCTTTCTTT. This codes for CASSLTRVGVTEAFF.

This clonotype showed up just a few times. The gene calls are TRBV7-3 and TRBJ2-3, with a weak D call TRBD2 (6 bases). Germline V gene lookup returns CDR1 SGHTA and CDR2 FQGTGA. With 5 bases removed from V and 2 bases from J, the gap between germline ends came to 11 bases. The CDR3 spans 14 residues. CDR3 in amino acids: CASSAGLITDTQYF. The CDR3 bases are TGTGCCAGCAGCGCGGGACTGATCACAGATACGCAGTATTTT.

The sample holds many counts of this clonotype. The rearrangement joins TRBV20-1 to TRBJ2-7; D unclear. V gave up 3 bases and J gave up 5 bases, with 20 bases separating them. From germline, CDR1 is DFQATT and CDR2 SNEGSKA (reference sequence). This CDR3 is built from 15 residues. CDR3 loop: CSARWVLEISDEQYF. The CDR3 nucleotides read TGCAGTGCTAGGTGGGTCCTTGAGATATCGGACGAGCAGTACTTC.

The V and J genes are TRBV4-2 and TRBJ2-7; D is uncertain. The CDR3 has 14 residues. V lost 1 base and J lost 2, with 9 bases in between. Per germline, CDR1 LGHNA and CDR2 YNFKEQ. The DNA for the CDR3 is TGTGCCAGCAGCCAAGGGAGTCCCGCCTACGAGCAGTACTTC. Amino acid sequence: CASSQGSPAYEQYF.

The V and J genes are TRBV10-1 and TRBJ2-2; 9 positions agree with TRBD2. The CDR3 consists of 18 residues. Germline loops: CDR1 WNHNN, CDR2 SYGVQD (reference sequence). Trimming removed 0 bases from V and 5 bases from J; junction bases left unmatched: 10. The CDR3 here is CASSESRYSGSSTGELFF. CDR3 in DNA: TGCGCCAGCAGTGAGTCGAGGTATAGCGGGAGTTCTACCGGGGAGCTGTTTTTT.

V is TRBV25-1 and J is TRBJ1-2; D is perhaps TRBD1 (5 bases). Per germline, CDR1 MGHDK and CDR2 SYGVNS. CDR3 length: 13 amino acids. Deletions cut 3 bases from V and 4 bases from J, with 9 bases between. In DNA form, the CDR3 reads TGTGCCAGCAGTGATCGGGGCAGCTATGGCTACACCTTC. This gives the protein CASSDRGSYGYTF.

This clonotype was seen repeatedly, ten times or more. The J gene is TRBJ1-1, the V gene TRBV6-1; no firm D call. Germline V gene sequence: CDR1 MNHNS, CDR2 SASEGT. The CDR3 has 14 residues. Trimming cost V 6 bases and J 6 bases, with 17 bases left between them. The CDR3 DNA sequence: TGTGCCAGCAGACCCAATCGCAGGAGTGCTGAAGCTTTCTTT. It yields the protein CASRPNRRSAEAFF.

The chain employs TRBV19 and TRBJ2-1, with D perhaps TRBD2 (6 bases). V shed 5 bases and J shed 8 bases, with 16 bases lying between them. The CDR3 runs to 14 residues. Germline V gives CDR1 LNHDA, CDR2 SQIVND (reference sequence). The CDR3 nucleotides read TGTGCCAGTAGTGGACCCGGGGGTATCGATGAGCAGTTCTTC. Translation gives CASSGPGGIDEQFF.

This clonotype was recorded many times. CDR3: CSARGGQDVGPQHF. The CDR3 nucleotides read TGCAGTGCTAGAGGCGGGCAGGACGTAGGGCCCCAGCATTTT. This sequence joins TRBV20-1 and TRBJ1-5; D unresolved. V lost 1 base and J 9 bases, leaving 16 bases between the germline ends. Germline CDR1 and CDR2: DFQATT and SNEGSKA (reference sequence). There are 14 residues in the CDR3.

In this sample, this clonotype turned up many times. The chain couples TRBV12-3 or TRBV12-4 to TRBJ1-2; 7 bases match TRBD1. With 3 bases clipped from V and 6 bases from J, the junction kept 10 bases outside the gene matches. The CDR3 extends over 15 amino acids. The CDR3 is CASSFQGGGLDGYTF. The DNA of the CDR3 is TGTGCCAGCAGTTTTCAAGGAGGGGGCCTCGATGGCTACACCTTC.